One sample yielded the 24 T cell receptor beta chains listed below, sequenced in a study of T cells in Graves' hyperthyroidism and ophthalmopathy (dated by TCRdb to the late 2010s). Libraries came from multiplex PCR. The run used an Illumina HiSeq 2000. TCR beta CDR3 regions were amplified from RNA transcripts. A first-round RT-PCR of the TCR CDR3 used the HTBI primer set with the Qiagen OneStep RT-PCR kit. The public reads were reanalyzed by TCRdb: fastp trimming at Q25, MiXCR alignment, in-frame beta chains only. Rows matching on CDR3 protein sequence are summarized as one entry with the most common DNA and genes. Across this sample there are 500,000 to 750,000 distinct CDR3 sequences, with more than 45% seen only once. The ten most abundant clones make up about 7.8% of the sample. Sequencing was carried out using peripheral blood or thyroid tissue (not recorded which). Receptor source: a woman younger than 35 with Graves' hyperthyroidism.

V usage is TRBV7-9 and J usage is TRBJ2-7; 10 nucleotides match TRBD2. The DNA matches TRBJ2-1 better at its end, which makes the J call doubtful. The germline V gene has CDR1 SEHNR and CDR2 FQNEAQ (reference sequence). The CDR3 is 15 residues long. CDR3 loop: CASSLEGLAQHEQFF. CDR3 nucleotide sequence: TGTGCCAGCAGCTTAGAGGGACTAGCGCAACATGAGCAGTTCTTC.

This clonotype was recorded at least ten times. The CDR3 reads CSVAGTANEKLFF. CDR3 bases: TGCAGCGTGGCCGGGACAGCTAATGAAAAACTGTTTTTT. This chain joins TRBV29-1 and TRBJ1-4; 7 positions match TRBD1. The CDR3 spans 13 residues. Germline V gene data show CDR1 as SQVTM and CDR2 as ANQGSEA. Germline trimming cut 6 bases from V and 3 bases from J; bases unmatched to any gene: 4.

This clonotype was seen a few times. The V and J genes are TRBV4-1 and TRBJ2-7; tentatively, D is TRBD1 (6 bases). This CDR3 spans 14 amino acids. Germline lookup yields CDR1 MGHRA and CDR2 YSYEKL. Trimming cost V 1 base and J 1 base, with 8 bases left between them. CDR3: CASSQGTESYEQYF. The CDR3 DNA sequence: TGCGCCAGCAGCCAAGGGACAGAATCCTACGAGCAGTACTTC.

This clonotype appeared a few times. The chain is built from TRBV7-9 and TRBJ1-6; the D is unclear. V lost 5 bases, J lost 3 bases, and 17 bases lay in between. The CDR3 is 17 amino acids. The germline gives CDR1 SEHNR, CDR2 FQNEAQ (reference sequence). CDR3 amino acids: CASSPRVVGNYNSPLHF. The CDR3 DNA reads TGTGCCAGCAGCCCGAGGGTCGTGGGCAACTATAATTCACCCCTCCACTTT.

The chain carries TRBV29-1 and TRBJ2-7; possible D gene TRBD2, 6 bases. The V and J ends lost 6 bases and 1 base respectively, with 13 bases between them. This CDR3 is 13 amino acids long. Germline values: CDR1 SQVTM, CDR2 ANQGSEA. CDR3 region: CSVAGQVSYEQYF. The CDR3 DNA sequence: TGCAGCGTCGCGGGGCAAGTATCCTACGAGCAGTACTTC.

The rearrangement uses TRBV6-4 and TRBJ2-2, with 8 positions matching TRBD1. Germline V gives CDR1 MRHNA, CDR2 SNTAGT. This CDR3 contains 16 residues. V was clipped by 5 bases and J by 1 base; unmatched bases: 6. CDR3 nucleotides: TGTGCCAGCAGTACTTACAGGGGGAAGAACACCGGGGAGCTGTTTTTT. Amino acids: CASSTYRGKNTGELFF.

The V and J genes are TRBV2 and TRBJ2-5; no definite D call. The CDR3 covers 12 residues. V was shortened by 4 bases and J by 7 bases, with 10 bases between the two germline ends. Germline V gene lookup returns CDR1 SNHLY and CDR2 FYNNEI. CDR3 protein: CASSVEPRTQYF. CDR3 sequence (DNA): TGTGCCAGCAGTGTCGAACCGAGGACCCAGTACTTC. The full variable domain, in which reference TRBV2 and TRBJ2-5 provide the parts outside the CDR3, is EPEVTQTPSHQVTQMGQEVILRCVPISNHLYFYWYRQILGQKVEFLVSFYNNEISEKSEIFDDQFSVERPDGSNFTLKIRSTKLEDSAMYFCASSVEPRTQYFGPGTRLLVL.

This rearrangement joins TRBV2 to TRBJ1-4; unclear D gene. CDR1 is SNHLY, CDR2 FYNNEI, per germline. The V end was cut by 7 bases, the J end by 11 bases, with 5 bases between. This CDR3 is built from 9 residues. DNA for the CDR3: TGTGCCAGCAAAGGGAAACTGTTTTTT. It translates to CASKGKLFF.

Ten or more counts support this clonotype. J is TRBJ1-5 and V is TRBV15, with 7 bases that match TRBD1. J was trimmed by 5 bases and V by 5 bases; bases with no gene match: 12. Germline V gene data show CDR1 as LNHNV and CDR2 as YYDKDF (reference sequence). The CDR3 totals 16 residues. CDR3 residues: CATSPVGQGVYQPQHF. In nucleotides, the CDR3 is TGTGCCACCAGCCCAGTGGGGCAGGGGGTGTATCAGCCCCAGCATTTT.

This clonotype came up many times. V is TRBV29-1 and J is TRBJ1-2; D call uncertain. The CDR3 spans 11 residues. With 4 bases removed from V and 5 bases from J, the gap between germline ends came to 8 bases. CDR1 is SQVTM and CDR2 is ANQGSEA in the germline V gene. The CDR3 DNA reads as TGCAGCGTTGCTCGCGTTTATGGCTACACCTTC. It yields the protein CSVARVYGYTF.

This clonotype was seen repeatedly, ten times or more. The rearrangement uses TRBV19 and TRBJ1-1; D is unclear. CDR3 size: 13 residues. Germline V lookup: CDR1 LNHDA, CDR2 SQIVND (reference sequence). V gave up 6 bases and J gave up 6 bases, with 14 bases separating them. CDR3 sequence reads: CASRGPLGSEAFF. In nucleotides, the CDR3 is TGTGCCAGTAGAGGACCGCTAGGGTCTGAAGCTTTCTTT.

At least ten counts were recorded for this clonotype. The chain links TRBV29-1 to TRBJ1-2, with 10 bases lining up with TRBD1. The CDR3 has 12 residues. V lost 3 bases to trimming and J lost 8 bases; unmatched junction nucleotides: 3. Per germline, CDR1 SQVTM and CDR2 ANQGSEA. The CDR3 DNA reads TGCAGCGTTGAGGACAGGGGGGACGGCTACACCTTC. It translates to CSVEDRGDGYTF. Complete variable domain (other parts from reference TRBV29-1 and TRBJ1-2): SAVISQKPSRDICQRGTSLTIQCQVDSQVTMMFWYRQQPGQSLTLIATANQGSEATYESGFVIDKFPISRPNLTFSTLTVSNMSPEDSSIYLCSVEDRGDGYTFGSGTRLTVV.

This chain uses TRBV7-8 with TRBJ1-5; 7 nucleotides match TRBD1. J gave up 2 bases and V 6 bases, and 10 bases lay outside the gene matches. This CDR3 spans 16 amino acids. The germline gives CDR1 SGHVS, CDR2 FQNEAQ. CDR3 loop: CASSFSDRVGNQPQHF. CDR3 DNA sequence: TGTGCCAGCAGTTTCTCCGACAGGGTTGGCAATCAGCCCCAGCATTTT.

The genes are TRBV7-9 and TRBJ1-5; D is uncertain. Trimming removed 4 bases from V and 7 bases from J, with 11 bases in between. Germline V gene sequence: CDR1 SEHNR, CDR2 FQNEAQ (reference sequence). The CDR3 consists of 13 residues. The CDR3 here is CASSSRASQPQHF. CDR3 sequence (DNA): TGTGCCAGCAGCTCTAGGGCCAGCCAGCCCCAGCATTTT.

The gene calls are TRBV6-6 and TRBJ1-4; TRBD1 matches 7 bases. CDR3 length: 16 amino acids. V shed 2 bases, J shed 7 bases, and the junction held 10 bases outside the gene matches. Per germline, CDR1 MNHNY and CDR2 SVGAGI (reference sequence). The CDR3 coding sequence is TGTGCCAGCAGTTACCCGAGGGGGCGGGCGCGTGAAAAACTGTTTTTT. This sequence encodes CASSYPRGRAREKLFF.

A note on this clonotype: Just one base apart from a much larger clone, this may be a read error. The rearrangement links TRBV10-3 to TRBJ2-1, with 11 bases aligning to TRBD1. Germline assignment: CDR1 ENHRY and CDR2 SYGVKD. There are 14 residues in the CDR3. The CDR3, as DNA: TGTGCCATCAGGGACAGGGGGCCGGACAATGAGCGGTTCTTC. Its protein product is CAIRDRGPDNERFF.

This clonotype has a count of ten or more. J is TRBJ2-2 and V is TRBV4-3; D is unclear. The V gene's germline CDR1 is LGHNA and CDR2 YSLEER. This CDR3 contains 14 residues. Trimming stripped 4 bases from V and 3 bases from J, with 9 bases between. Here the CDR3 reads CASSPTPYTGELFF. The CDR3 DNA reads TGCGCCAGCAGCCCGACACCTTACACCGGGGAGCTGTTTTTT.

This clonotype was observed a few times. The rearrangement joins TRBV18 to TRBJ1-4; D is ambiguous. The CDR3 totals 13 residues. Germline CDR1 reads KGHSH; CDR2 reads LQKENI. Trimming removed 6 bases at V and 8 bases at J, with 13 bases between. CDR3 DNA sequence: TGTGCCAGCTCGTCAGGACGTGCCGAAAAACTGTTTTTT. This translates into CASSSGRAEKLFF.

The sample holds many counts of this clonotype. The V and J genes are TRBV7-9 and TRBJ1-2; D is ambiguous. Germline CDR1 and CDR2: SEHNR and FQNEAQ (reference sequence). The CDR3 loop spans 13 amino acids. The germline V and J ends were trimmed by 0 bases and 6 bases, with 8 bases remaining between them. CDR3 loop: CASSLAVQDGYTF. For the CDR3, the DNA is TGTGCCAGCAGCTTAGCGGTCCAGGATGGCTACACCTTC. The full variable domain, rest sourced from reference TRBV7-9 and TRBJ1-2, is DTGVSQNPRHKITKRGQNVTFRCDPISEHNRLYWYRQTLGQGPEFLTYFQNEAQLEKSRLLSDRFSAERPKGSFSTLEIQRTEQGDSAMYLCASSLAVQDGYTFGSGTRLTVV.

Ten or more counts support this clonotype. The chain carries TRBV20-1 and TRBJ2-7; 12 nucleotides match TRBD2. The CDR3 runs to 12 residues. V gave up 7 bases and J gave up 5 bases; unmatched junction bases: 3. Germline lookup yields CDR1 DFQATT and CDR2 SNEGSKA (reference sequence). CDR3 bases: TGCAGTGGGACTAGCGGGATAAACGAGCAGTACTTC. Protein sequence: CSGTSGINEQYF.

This chain uses TRBV29-1 with TRBJ1-5; 7 nucleotides match TRBD1. V was pared by 7 bases and J by 7 bases, with 7 bases of the junction left unmatched. From germline, CDR1 is SQVTM and CDR2 ANQGSEA. The CDR3 is 12 amino acids. The CDR3 DNA follows: TGCAGCGACCGACAGGGAGGGCAGCCCCAGCATTTT. Amino acid sequence: CSDRQGGQPQHF.

In this sample, this clonotype turned up many times. One end of the junction does not line up with germline, which may come from a read error. The chain carries TRBV29-1 and TRBJ2-7, with 8 bases matching TRBD2. The germline V gene encodes CDR1 SQVTM and CDR2 ANQGSEA. CDR3 length: 13 residues. The CDR3 coding sequence is TGCAGCGTTGAGGCTAGCGGGTCCTACGAGCAGTGCTTC. It yields the protein CSVEASGSYEQCF.

This chain uses TRBV10-3 with TRBJ1-1; D is uncertain. CDR1 is ENHRY and CDR2 is SYGVKD in the germline V gene. V was clipped by 4 bases and J by 7 bases, with 22 bases between them. The CDR3 has 16 amino acids. The CDR3 region has the DNA TGTGCCATCAGTGGTCCCGTCAGGAGAGGCGGCGGTGAAGCTTTCTTT. Protein sequence: CAISGPVRRGGGEAFF.

This clonotype was counted ten times or more. The chain joins TRBV5-1 to TRBJ1-6; 7 bases agree with TRBD1. CDR3 length equals 15 residues. The trim removed 0 bases at V and 9 bases at J, leaving 6 bases unmatched. Germline V gene lookup returns CDR1 SGHRS and CDR2 YFSETQ. The CDR3 spells CASSLAAGGGSPLHF. In DNA form, the CDR3 reads TGCGCCAGCAGCTTGGCGGCAGGGGGGGGTTCACCCCTCCACTTT.